The 26 T cell receptor beta chains below come from one sample, sequenced in a study of T cell responses to AZD1222 COVID-19 vaccine. Clones were read by immunoSEQ multiplex PCR, and TCRdb kept only the in-frame ones, dropping some. Of 40,000 to 45,000 clones listed, over 75% are singletons. Sample: peripheral blood, taken 28 days after the second dose of the MenACWY control vaccine. Receptors were obtained from an adult who received the MenACWY meningococcal vaccine as a control.

The chain joins TRBV4-2 to TRBJ1-2; 7 bases are a match to TRBD1. This CDR3 comprises 15 residues. The germline V gene encodes CDR1 LGHNA and CDR2 YNFKEQ. The junction had 7 bases not matched to a gene; V was cut back by 3 bases and J by 3 bases. CDR3 amino acids: CASSQRVGQDYGYTF. CDR3 DNA: TGTGCCAGCAGCCAGAGGGTTGGACAGGACTATGGCTACACCTTC.

The chain couples TRBV5-6 to TRBJ2-7; D is ambiguous. Germline values: CDR1 SGHDT, CDR2 YYEEEE. V lost 4 bases to trimming and J lost 5 bases, with 10 bases between them. The CDR3 loop spans 12 amino acids. For the CDR3, the DNA is TGTGCCAGCAGCCTCGGACGGGACGAGCAGTACTTC. This translates into CASSLGRDEQYF.

The rearrangement uses TRBV5-1 and TRBJ1-2, with 8 bases matching TRBD1. The CDR3 runs to 16 residues. Germline V gene data show CDR1 as SGHRS and CDR2 as YFSETQ. Germline trimming cut 5 bases from V and 2 bases from J; bases unmatched to any gene: 11. Here the CDR3 DNA reads TGCGCCAGCAGTTCCGGGACAGGAAGGTTGAACTATGGCTACACCTTC. Translation gives CASSSGTGRLNYGYTF.

The chain links TRBV19 to TRBJ2-3; maybe TRBD2 (6 bases). There are 21 residues in the CDR3. Germline loops: CDR1 LNHDA, CDR2 SQIVND (reference sequence). V was shortened by 1 base and J by 0 bases, with 26 bases between the two germline ends. The CDR3 region has the DNA TGTGCCAGTAGTATAGGCGGGGTGTGGGGGGAAAATTCAAAAAGCACAGATACGCAGTATTTT. Its protein product is CASSIGGVWGENSKSTDTQYF.

The chain joins TRBV19 to TRBJ1-1, with 7 nucleotides matching TRBD1. The V gene end was trimmed by 4 bases and the J gene end by 2 bases; junction bases not matched to a gene: 10. From germline, CDR1 is LNHDA and CDR2 SQIVND (reference sequence). The CDR3 spans 16 residues. CDR3 bases: TGTGCCAGTAGTACTACGCCCGGGACAGTCAACACTGAAGCTTTCTTT. Protein product: CASSTTPGTVNTEAFF.

Concerning this clone: Its ends do not fully match the called genes, so a read error is possible. The rearrangement uses TRBV29-1 and TRBJ1-5; no reliable D call. CDR3 size: 14 residues. Germline V gene lookup returns CDR1 SQVTM and CDR2 ANQGSEA. The CDR3 DNA follows: TGCAGCGTTCAAGAGCGGGGAGAAAGGCAGCCCCAGCATTTT. Amino acids: CSVQERGERQPQHF.

The chain combines TRBV25-1 with TRBJ2-1, with 9 bases that match TRBD1. Germline CDR1 MGHDK, CDR2 SYGVNS. This CDR3 region has 16 residues. V lost 3 bases and J lost 2; bases outside the gene matches: 5. CDR3 DNA: TGTGCCAGCAGTGAGGGGACAGGGAAACCCTACAATGAGCAGTTCTTC. As protein: CASSEGTGKPYNEQFF.

This chain joins TRBV11-2 and TRBJ1-1, with D maybe TRBD1 (5 bases). CDR3 length equals 17 residues. The V end lost 1 base, the J end lost 0 bases, and 15 bases lay between the germline ends. Germline CDR1 reads SGHAT; CDR2 reads FQNNGV. DNA for the CDR3: TGTGCCAGCAGCTTAGTTTCCCGGGGGGGTATGAACACTGAAGCTTTCTTT. It specifies CASSLVSRGGMNTEAFF.

The chain recombines TRBV27 with TRBJ1-4, with TRBD1 identical over 8 bases. J was trimmed by 8 bases and V by 3 bases; bases with no gene match: 8. Germline-derived CDR1 and CDR2 are MNHEY and SMNVEV (reference sequence). The CDR3 loop spans 15 amino acids. The DNA for the CDR3 is TGTGCCAGCAGTTTCAGGCAGGGGGCGAAAGAAAAACTGTTTTTT. Its protein product is CASSFRQGAKEKLFF.

This chain uses TRBV20-1 with TRBJ2-7; D may correspond to TRBD1 or TRBD2 (5 bases each). Germline V CDR1 and CDR2: DFQATT, SNEGSKA (reference sequence). V was clipped by 6 bases and J by 3 bases, with 9 bases between them. This CDR3 region has 11 residues. The CDR3 protein is CSAGTDYEQYF. The CDR3 nucleotides are TGCAGTGCCGGGACCGACTACGAGCAGTACTTC.

J is TRBJ2-3 and V is TRBV2; D unresolved. CDR3 length equals 14 residues. Trimming removed 1 base at V and 4 bases at J, with 9 bases between. CDR1 is SNHLY and CDR2 is FYNNEI in the germline V gene. The DNA for the CDR3 is TGTGCCAGCAGTGAAGGGCTACGGGCAGATACGCAGTATTTT. Its translation is CASSEGLRADTQYF.

This clone has a handful of counts. J is TRBJ1-1 and V is TRBV7-8; no clear D. The CDR3 length is 13 residues. V was clipped by 2 bases and J by 6 bases, with 10 bases between them. Germline V lookup: CDR1 SGHVS, CDR2 FQNEAQ. The DNA of the CDR3 is TGTGCCAGCAGCTTAACAGAGTTTCCTGAAGCTTTCTTT. The encoded protein is CASSLTEFPEAFF.

The rearrangement uses TRBV7-2 and TRBJ1-3, with D unclear. This CDR3 is built from 13 residues. Germline V CDR1 and CDR2: SGHTA, FQGNSA. V gave up 5 bases and J gave up 1 base, with 6 bases separating them. The CDR3 bases are TGTGCCAGCAGCCCCCGTTCTGGAAACACCATATATTTT. Encoded protein: CASSPRSGNTIYF. Looking up the rest from reference TRBV7-2 and TRBJ1-3 gives the full variable domain: GAGVSQSPSNKVTEKGKDVELRCDPISGHTALYWYRQSLGQGLEFLIYFQGNSAPDKSGLPSDRFSAERTGGSVSTLTIQRTQQEDSAVYLCASSPRSGNTIYFGEGSWLTVV.

V gene TRBV5-1 combines with J gene TRBJ2-7; no firm D call. The length of the CDR3 is 14 residues. Trimming took 1 base from V and 0 from J, leaving 8 bases between them. Germline values: CDR1 SGHRS, CDR2 YFSETQ. In DNA, the CDR3 is TGCGCCAGCAGCTTGATCGGCCCCTCCTACGAGCAGTACTTC. This encodes CASSLIGPSYEQYF.

The V gene is TRBV2, the J gene TRBJ2-1; weak D call: TRBD1 (6 bases). This CDR3 region has 15 residues. V was trimmed by 1 base and J by 5 bases, leaving 12 bases between them. CDR1 and CDR2 from the germline V gene are SNHLY and FYNNEI. This chain's CDR3 is CASSEVRGGDNEQFF. The DNA of the CDR3 is TGTGCCAGCAGTGAAGTACGAGGGGGTGACAATGAGCAGTTCTTC.

V and J are TRBV7-9 and TRBJ1-4, with D possibly TRBD1 on 6 matching bases. Germline CDR1 and CDR2: SEHNR and FQNEAQ (reference sequence). V was pared by 3 bases and J by 2 bases, with 10 bases between. The CDR3 contains 15 residues. Here the CDR3 reads CASSFRGGTNEKLFF. Written as DNA, the CDR3 is TGTGCCAGCAGCTTTAGAGGGGGGACTAATGAAAAACTGTTTTTT.

This sequence joins TRBV7-2 and TRBJ1-1; D is unclear. Germline lookup yields CDR1 SGHTA and CDR2 FQGNSA. V dropped 5 bases and J dropped 0 bases, with 13 bases sitting between them. The CDR3 consists of 15 residues. CDR3 protein: CASSAALQMNTEAFF. In nucleotides, the CDR3 is TGTGCCAGCAGCGCCGCTCTACAGATGAACACTGAAGCTTTCTTT.

The V call is TRBV5-1, the J call TRBJ2-1; D possibly corresponds to TRBD1 (7 bases). The CDR3 contains 14 residues. Looked up from germline, CDR1 is SGHRS and CDR2 is YFSETQ. Trimming took off 0 bases at V and 7 bases at J, with 11 bases between the two ends. In DNA, the CDR3 is TGCGCCAGCAGCTTGGCGACAGGGAGGAATGAGCAGTTCTTC. Its protein is CASSLATGRNEQFF.

This rearrangement joins TRBV6-2 or TRBV6-3 to TRBJ1-5, with no clear D. In germline, CDR1 is MNHEY, CDR2 SVGEGT. Trimming removed 0 bases at V and 11 bases at J, with 14 bases between. The CDR3 has 14 amino acids. The CDR3, as DNA: TGTGCCAGCAGTTACTCGAACGGGTTTTGGTCCCAGCATTTT. It specifies CASSYSNGFWSQHF.

The chain is built from TRBV14 and TRBJ2-1, with 9 positions matching TRBD2. V trimming: 0 bases; J trimming: 2 bases; junction bases outside the gene matches: 2. The CDR3 runs to 16 residues. CDR1 is SGHDN and CDR2 is FVKESK in the germline V gene. CDR3 nucleotide sequence: TGTGCCAGCAGCCAAGATAGACTAGCGGCCTACAATGAGCAGTTCTTC. It specifies CASSQDRLAAYNEQFF. Using reference TRBV14 and TRBJ2-1 for the parts outside the CDR3, the full variable domain is EAGVTQFPSHSVIEKGQTVTLRCDPISGHDNLYWYRRVMGKEIKFLLHFVKESKQDESGMPNNRFLAERTGGTYSTLKVQPAELEDSGVYFCASSQDRLAAYNEQFFGPGTRLTVL.

This chain joins TRBV3-1 (or the pseudogene TRBV3-2) and TRBJ2-4; D is unresolved. Germline loops: CDR1 LGHDT, CDR2 YNNKEL (reference sequence). V was pared by 3 bases and J by 2 bases, with 5 bases between. The CDR3 loop spans 13 amino acids. CDR3 nucleotides: TGTGCCAGCAGCCAGGGGACCAAAAACATTCAGTACTTC. Protein: CASSQGTKNIQYF.

This clone was seen more than once but under ten times. The V gene is TRBV5-1, the J gene TRBJ2-1; 13 bases are shared with TRBD2. The CDR3 loop spans 18 amino acids. CDR1 and CDR2 from the germline V gene are SGHRS and YFSETQ. The J segment lost 7 bases and the V segment lost 3 bases, leaving 13 bases of the junction unmatched. In DNA, the CDR3 is TGCGCCAGCAGCTCAAACGTACTAGCGGGGGGGTCTGGAAATGAGCAGTTCTTC. It encodes CASSSNVLAGGSGNEQFF. The full variable domain, completed using reference TRBV5-1 and TRBJ2-1, is KAGVTQTPRYLIKTRGQQVTLSCSPISGHRSVSWYQQTPGQGLQFLFEYFSETQRNKGNFPGRFSGRQFSNSRSEMNVSTLELGDSALYLCASSSNVLAGGSGNEQFFGPGTRLTVL.

This rearrangement joins TRBV18 to TRBJ1-1, with D possibly TRBD1 on 6 matching bases. The CDR3 extends over 15 amino acids. The germline gives CDR1 KGHSH, CDR2 LQKENI. V lost 5 bases and J 7 bases, leaving 20 bases between the germline ends. This CDR3 is CASSSSRGEGGEAFF. The CDR3 nucleotides read TGTGCCAGCTCATCAAGCAGGGGCGAGGGCGGTGAAGCTTTCTTT.

In nucleotides, the CDR3 is TGTGCCAGCAGCCCAGCCAGTCCGGGCGACTATGGCTACACCTTC. Translating it yields CASSPASPGDYGYTF. The chain links TRBV4-2 to TRBJ1-2; D gene ambiguous. CDR3 length equals 15 residues. Per germline, CDR1 LGHNA and CDR2 YNFKEQ. Trimming stripped 4 bases from V and 3 bases from J, with 15 bases between.

The CDR3 reads CASSGANSPLHF. The CDR3, as DNA: TGTGCCAGCAGCGGGGCCAATTCACCCCTCCACTTT. This rearrangement joins TRBV9 to TRBJ1-6, with no clear D. Trimming took off 3 bases at V and 7 bases at J, with 5 bases between the two ends. Germline V gene sequence: CDR1 SGDLS, CDR2 YYNGEE. The CDR3 has 12 amino acids.

The CDR3 here is CAWRPREGRQYF. The CDR3 DNA sequence: TGTGCCTGGAGACCCCGGGAGGGGCGGCAGTACTTC. The chain is built from TRBV30 and TRBJ2-7; 8 bases agree with TRBD2. The ends lost 3 bases at V and 9 bases at J; junction bases unmatched: 7. The CDR3 is 12 residues long. Germline CDR1 and CDR2: GTSNPN and SVGIG (reference sequence).